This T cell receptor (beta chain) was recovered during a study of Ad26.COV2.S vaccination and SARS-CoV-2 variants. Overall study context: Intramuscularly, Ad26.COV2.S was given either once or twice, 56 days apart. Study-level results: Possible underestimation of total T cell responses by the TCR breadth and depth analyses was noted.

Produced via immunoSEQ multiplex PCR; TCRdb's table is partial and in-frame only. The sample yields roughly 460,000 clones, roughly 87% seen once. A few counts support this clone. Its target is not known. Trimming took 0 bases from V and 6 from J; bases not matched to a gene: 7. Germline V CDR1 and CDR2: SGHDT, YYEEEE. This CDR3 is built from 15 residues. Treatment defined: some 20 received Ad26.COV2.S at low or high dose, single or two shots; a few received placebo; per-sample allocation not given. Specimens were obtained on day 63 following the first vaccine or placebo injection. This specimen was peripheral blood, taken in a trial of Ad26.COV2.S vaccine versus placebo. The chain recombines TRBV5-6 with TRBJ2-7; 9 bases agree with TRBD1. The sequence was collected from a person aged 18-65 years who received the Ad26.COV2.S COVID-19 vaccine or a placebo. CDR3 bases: TGTGCCAGCAGCTTGGCGGGACAGGGTGAAGGCGAGCAGTACTTC. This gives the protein CASSLAGQGEGEQYF.